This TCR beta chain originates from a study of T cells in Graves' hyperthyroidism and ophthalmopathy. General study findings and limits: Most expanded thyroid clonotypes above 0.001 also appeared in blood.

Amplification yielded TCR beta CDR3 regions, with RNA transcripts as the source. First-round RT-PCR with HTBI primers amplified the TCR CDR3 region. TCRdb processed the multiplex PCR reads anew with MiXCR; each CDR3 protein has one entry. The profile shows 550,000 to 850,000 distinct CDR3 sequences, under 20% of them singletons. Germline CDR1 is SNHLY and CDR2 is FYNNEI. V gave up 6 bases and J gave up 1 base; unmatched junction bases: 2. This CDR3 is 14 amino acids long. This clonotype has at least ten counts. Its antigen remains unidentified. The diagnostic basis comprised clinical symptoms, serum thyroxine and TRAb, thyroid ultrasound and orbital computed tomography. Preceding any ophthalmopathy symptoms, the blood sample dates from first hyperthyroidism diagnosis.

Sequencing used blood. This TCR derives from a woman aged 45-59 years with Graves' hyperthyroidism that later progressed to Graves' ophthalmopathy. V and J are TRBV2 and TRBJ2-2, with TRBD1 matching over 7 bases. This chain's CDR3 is CASRGTVNTGELFF. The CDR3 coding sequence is TGTGCCAGCAGGGGGACAGTGAACACCGGGGAGCTGTTTTTT.